A single sample is the source of the 30 T cell receptor beta chains below, sequenced in a study of T cells in Graves' hyperthyroidism and ophthalmopathy. There were TCR beta CDR3 regions amplified from RNA transcripts. First-round RT-PCR of the TCR CDR3 relied on the HTBI primer set. TCRdb re-derived calls from the multiplex PCR reads in MiXCR, one entry per CDR3 protein. The sample holds some 770,000 distinct CDR3 sequences, about 15% seen once. Sequences were obtained from blood. Receptors originate from a man younger than 30 with Graves' hyperthyroidism.

At least ten counts were recorded for this clonotype. The rearrangement joins TRBV18 to TRBJ2-1, with a possible D match to TRBD1 (6 bases). This CDR3 has 16 residues. Germline CDR1 is KGHSH and CDR2 is LQKENI. V lost 4 bases to trimming and J lost 0 bases, with 13 bases between them. CDR3 in amino acids: CASSRVGQSSYNEQFF. The CDR3 nucleotides are TGTGCCAGCTCACGAGTCGGACAGAGCTCCTACAATGAGCAGTTCTTC.

This clonotype showed up many times. The J gene is TRBJ1-1, the V gene TRBV18; D remains ambiguous. The CDR3 consists of 13 residues. Between the trimmed V and J ends, which lost 6 bases and 4 bases, there was a span of 12 bases. The germline V gene encodes CDR1 KGHSH and CDR2 LQKENI. As DNA, the CDR3 is TGTGCCAGCTCGCCAGTCCCGAGCACTGAAGCTTTCTTT. Translated: CASSPVPSTEAFF.

This clonotype was observed at least ten times. The genes are TRBV3-1 and TRBJ2-5, with D possibly matching TRBD1 (5 bases). The germline V gene encodes CDR1 LGHDT and CDR2 YNNKEL (reference sequence). V lost 3 bases to trimming and J lost 5 bases, with 7 bases between them. CDR3 length: 12 amino acids. CDR3 in amino acids: CASSQHRETQYF. In DNA, the CDR3 is TGTGCCAGCAGCCAGCACAGGGAGACCCAGTACTTC.

This rearrangement joins TRBV7-9 to TRBJ2-7; D is uncertain. CDR1 is SEHNR, CDR2 FQNEAQ, per germline (reference sequence). The CDR3 totals 12 residues. V lost 3 bases and J 3 bases, leaving 6 bases between the germline ends. The CDR3 DNA reads as TGTGCCAGCAGCTTTGAACTCTACGAGCAGTACTTC. Amino acids: CASSFELYEQYF.

J is TRBJ1-1 and V is TRBV7-9; D remains unclear. The V gene lost 5 bases and the J gene lost 4 bases, with 14 bases spanning the gap. The CDR3 is made up of 14 amino acids. Germline-derived CDR1 and CDR2 are SEHNR and FQNEAQ (reference sequence). The chain's CDR3 is CASSPMDGSTEAFF. The CDR3 nucleotides are TGTGCCAGCAGCCCGATGGACGGTAGCACTGAAGCTTTCTTT.

This clonotype was seen a handful of times. The rearrangement links TRBV7-9 to TRBJ2-2; TRBD1 agrees at 10 bases. V was clipped by 4 bases and J by 6 bases; unmatched bases: 5. This CDR3 is 15 amino acids long. Germline loops: CDR1 SEHNR, CDR2 FQNEAQ (reference sequence). This CDR3 is CASSSGQGRAGELFF. Here the CDR3 DNA reads TGTGCCAGCAGCTCGGGACAGGGGCGTGCCGGGGAGCTGTTTTTT.

J is TRBJ2-7 and V is TRBV27; TRBD1 matches 8 bases. The germline V gene has CDR1 MNHEY and CDR2 SMNVEV (reference sequence). The CDR3 runs to 13 residues. V lost 5 bases to trimming and J lost 6 bases; unmatched junction nucleotides: 6. CDR3 sequence (DNA): TGTGCCAGCAGTACAAGGACAGGGAGCGAGCAGTACTTC. Translation: CASSTRTGSEQYF.

The rearrangement links TRBV4-1 to TRBJ1-1; D not certain. Per the germline V gene, CDR1 is MGHRA and CDR2 is YSYEKL. Trimming took 1 base from V and 0 from J, leaving 9 bases between them. The CDR3 consists of 15 residues. In nucleotides, the CDR3 is TGCGCCAGCAGCCAAGTCGGCAGTTTGAACACTGAAGCTTTCTTT. It specifies CASSQVGSLNTEAFF.

The chain carries TRBV2 and TRBJ2-4; D tentatively reads TRBD1 or TRBD2 (5 bases each). Germline loops: CDR1 SNHLY, CDR2 FYNNEI. The V gene lost 7 bases and the J gene lost 6 bases, with 13 bases spanning the gap. The CDR3 sequence is 13 residues long. DNA of the CDR3: TGTGCCAGCAAGGTGGGGGTGGGAAACATTCAGTACTTC. Protein: CASKVGVGNIQYF.

To note about this clonotype: A much larger clone differs by one base, so this may be a read error. This is likely a read error, given that the CDR3 carries no conserved phenylalanine or tryptophan at its end. The rearrangement joins TRBV12-3 or TRBV12-4 to TRBJ2-5, with TRBD2 identical over 9 bases. Trimming at V came to 3 bases and at J to 4 bases, leaving 0 bases not matched to a gene. The CDR3 is 13 amino acids. The CDR3 DNA is TGTGCCAGCAGTTTGACTAGCGGAGAGACCCAGTACCTC. Protein: CASSLTSGETQYL.

Regarding this clonotype: A much larger clone is a single base away; this may be a read error. The chain combines TRBV5-8 with TRBJ1-1, with D possibly TRBD1 on 6 matching bases. Per germline, CDR1 SGHTS and CDR2 YDEGEE. V dropped 4 bases and J dropped 4 bases, with 17 bases sitting between them. The CDR3 sequence is 15 residues long. CDR3 sequence reads: CASSRRGGESTEAFF. The CDR3, as DNA: TGTGCCAGCAGCCGGAGAGGGGGGGAGAGCACTGAAGCTTTCTTT.

The J gene is TRBJ2-1, the V gene TRBV27; D may be TRBD2 (6 bases). From germline, CDR1 is MNHEY and CDR2 SMNVEV (reference sequence). The CDR3 has 13 residues. Trimming removed 6 bases at V and 9 bases at J, with 15 bases between. CDR3 sequence: CASSYGTLSEQFF. The CDR3 nucleotides are TGTGCCAGCAGCTATGGGACTTTGAGTGAGCAGTTCTTC.

The genes are TRBV2 and TRBJ2-7; 7 bases are a match to TRBD2. Per germline, CDR1 SNHLY and CDR2 FYNNEI. V gave up 6 bases and J gave up 6 bases; unmatched junction bases: 14. The CDR3 is 15 residues long. The CDR3 sequence is CASRGLGSGFSEQYF. The CDR3 nucleotides are TGTGCCAGCAGGGGGTTGGGTAGCGGGTTCTCCGAGCAGTACTTC.

The rearrangement links TRBV20-1 to TRBJ1-2; maybe TRBD1 (5 bases). The CDR3 is made up of 13 amino acids. V was clipped by 0 bases and J by 8 bases, with 13 bases between them. The germline V gene has CDR1 DFQATT and CDR2 SNEGSKA (reference sequence). The CDR3, as DNA: TGCAGTGCTAGAGATGGCGGGGGTTGGGGCTACACCTTC. This codes for CSARDGGGWGYTF.

A few counts support this clonotype. The chain joins TRBV5-5 to TRBJ2-5; TRBD1 agrees at 7 bases. The J segment lost 10 bases and the V segment lost 3 bases, leaving 12 bases of the junction unmatched. The CDR3 length is 14 residues. The germline CDR1 and CDR2 sequences are SGHKS and YYEKEE (reference sequence). CDR3 loop: CASSSTYRGEGQYF. CDR3 nucleotide sequence: TGTGCCAGCAGCTCGACATACAGGGGAGAGGGCCAGTACTTC. The complete variable domain, with remaining parts taken from reference TRBV5-5 and TRBJ2-5, reads DAGVTQSPTHLIKTRGQQVTLRCSPISGHKSVSWYQQVLGQGPQFIFQYYEKEERGRGNFPDRFSARQFPNYSSELNVNALLLGDSALYLCASSSTYRGEGQYFGPGTRLLVL.

The table lists this clonotype with many counts. V gene TRBV7-2 combines with J gene TRBJ2-7; a weak D match, TRBD1 (6 bases). This CDR3 is 15 amino acids long. V shed 4 bases and J shed 7 bases, with 20 bases lying between them. Germline V lookup: CDR1 SGHTA, CDR2 FQGNSA. DNA of the CDR3: TGTGCCAGCAGCTCGTCTGCAGGGGCTCGGGCGGAGCAGTACTTC. Amino acid sequence: CASSSSAGARAEQYF.

This clonotype was seen ten or more times. The rearrangement joins TRBV7-2 to TRBJ2-5; unclear D gene. CDR1 and CDR2 from the germline V gene are SGHTA and FQGNSA. Trimming left V 3 bases short and J 3 bases short, with 8 bases between. The CDR3 is 13 residues long. The CDR3 sequence is CASSLSQKETQYF. The CDR3 DNA reads as TGTGCCAGCAGCTTGAGCCAGAAAGAGACCCAGTACTTC.

This clonotype occurred a few times. This chain links TRBV12-3 or TRBV12-4 with TRBJ2-5, with D possibly matching TRBD1 (5 bases). The CDR3 totals 15 residues. V was pared by 2 bases and J by 5 bases, with 15 bases between. DNA for the CDR3: TGTGCCAGCAGTTTAAATGTGGGGCTCAGGGAGACCCAGTACTTC. Protein product: CASSLNVGLRETQYF.

This clonotype was found many times. The chain joins TRBV6-1 to TRBJ1-1, with a possible D match to TRBD1 (6 bases). Per the germline V gene, CDR1 is MNHNS and CDR2 is SASEGT. CDR3 length: 13 amino acids. Trimming removed 6 bases from V and 6 bases from J, with 14 bases in between. In nucleotides, the CDR3 is TGTGCCAGCAGCGAGTGGGGGGCCCCTGAAGCTTTCTTT. It translates to CASSEWGAPEAFF.

V gene TRBV7-9 combines with J gene TRBJ2-1; perhaps TRBD1 as D (5 bases). Germline lookup yields CDR1 SEHNR and CDR2 FQNEAQ (reference sequence). V lost 4 bases, J lost 8 bases, and 18 bases lay in between. CDR3 length equals 15 residues. The CDR3 region has the DNA TGTGCCAGCAGCTCCCGTGGACAAAAGTGGGATGAGCAGTTCTTC. It specifies CASSSRGQKWDEQFF.

This clonotype was detected many times. The rearrangement joins TRBV11-1 to TRBJ2-1; D not resolved. The CDR3 sequence is 13 residues long. From germline, CDR1 is SGHAT and CDR2 FQDESV (reference sequence). Trimming cost V 5 bases and J 6 bases, with 11 bases left between them. The DNA for the CDR3 is TGTGCCAGCAGCACCGCCGCGGCCAATGAGCAGTTCTTC. Residues: CASSTAAANEQFF. Together with reference TRBV11-1 and TRBJ2-1, the CDR3 gives the full variable domain: EAEVAQSPRYKITEKSQAVAFWCDPISGHATLYWYRQILGQGPELLVQFQDESVVDDSQLPKDRFSAERLKGVDSTLKIQPAELGDSAMYLCASSTAAANEQFFGPGTRLTVL.

The V gene is TRBV28, the J gene TRBJ2-5; TRBD1 is a possible D gene (6 bases). Germline CDR1 MDHEN, CDR2 SYDVKM. Trimming stripped 1 base from V and 1 base from J, with 25 bases between. The CDR3 covers 20 residues. The CDR3 DNA reads as TGTGCCAGCAGTTTATACCTGGGGGCCCGGCAAACGGATGGCCAAGAGACCCAGTACTTC. It specifies CASSLYLGARQTDGQETQYF. Looking up the rest from reference TRBV28 and TRBJ2-5 gives the full variable domain: DVKVTQSSRYLVKRTGEKVFLECVQDMDHENMFWYRQDPGLGLRLIYFSYDVKMKEKGDIPEGYSVSREKKERFSLILESASTNQTSMYLCASSLYLGARQTDGQETQYFGPGTRLLVL.

This clonotype has a count of ten or more. The J gene is TRBJ1-1, the V gene TRBV18; D might be TRBD1 (5 bases). The germline CDR1 and CDR2 sequences are KGHSH and LQKENI. This CDR3 region has 12 residues. V lost 3 bases and J 8 bases, leaving 10 bases between the germline ends. The CDR3 DNA reads TGTGCCAGCTCACCTGGACAAACCGAAGCTTTCTTT. Protein sequence: CASSPGQTEAFF. Full variable domain (remainder filled in from reference TRBV18 and TRBJ1-1): NAGVMQNPRHLVRRRGQEARLRCSPMKGHSHVYWYRQLPEEGLKFMVYLQKENIIDESGMPKERFSAEFPKEGPSILRIQQVVRGDSAAYFCASSPGQTEAFFGQGTRLTVV.

Many counts were recorded for this clonotype. The rearrangement links TRBV28 to TRBJ2-3; D is unclear. Trimming cost V 6 bases and J 3 bases, with 10 bases left between them. CDR1 MDHEN and CDR2 SYDVKM come from the germline V gene. This CDR3 is 13 amino acids long. CDR3 amino acids: CASRLDTTDTQYF. In nucleotides, the CDR3 is TGTGCCAGCAGGCTTGACACTACAGATACGCAGTATTTT.

As regards this clonotype: This sequence may be a read error, since a much larger clone differs from it by one base. V is TRBV27 and J is TRBJ2-1; no firm D call. The germline V gene has CDR1 MNHEY and CDR2 SMNVEV (reference sequence). This CDR3 contains 15 residues. Trimming left V 4 bases short and J 10 bases short, with 20 bases between. The CDR3 loop reads CASSSRRTVVEEQFF. The CDR3 nucleotides are TGTGCCAGCAGTTCCCGGCGCACGGTGGTAGAAGAGCAGTTCTTC.

The CDR3 here is CASSGALSTEAFF. For the CDR3, the DNA is TGTGCCAGTAGTGGGGCTTTAAGCACTGAAGCTTTCTTT. This chain joins TRBV19 and TRBJ1-1, with D tentatively TRBD1 (5 bases). Trimming stripped 5 bases from V and 4 bases from J, with 11 bases between. Germline loops: CDR1 LNHDA, CDR2 SQIVND (reference sequence). The CDR3 is 13 amino acids.

The rearrangement joins TRBV12-3 or TRBV12-4 to TRBJ1-2; D is unclear. The CDR3 totals 13 residues. The V and J ends lost 6 bases and 4 bases respectively, with 12 bases between them. For the CDR3, the DNA is TGTGCCAGCAGAATAGGGCCTTCCTATGGCTACACCTTC. It codes for CASRIGPSYGYTF.

This clonotype was seen ten or more times. This sequence joins TRBV2 and TRBJ1-5; D gene unclear. Per the germline V gene, CDR1 is SNHLY and CDR2 is FYNNEI. Trimming cost V 6 bases and J 5 bases, with 11 bases left between them. The CDR3 is 13 amino acids. The CDR3 protein is CASRRISDQPQHF. The CDR3 DNA follows: TGTGCCAGCAGGCGGATAAGCGATCAGCCCCAGCATTTT.

Notes on this clonotype: A much larger clone is a single base away; this may be a read error. The rearrangement links TRBV6-2 or TRBV6-3 to TRBJ2-3; D not certain. Germline CDR1 reads MNHEY; CDR2 reads SVGEGT. The CDR3 has 15 amino acids. The DNA for the CDR3 is TGTACCAGCAGTTATTGGGCAGGTCCTACAGATACGCAGTATTTT. Translation gives CTSSYWAGPTDTQYF.

In the case of this clonotype: At one end the junction does not follow the germline gene, possibly because of a read error. The chain links TRBV7-9 to TRBJ2-3; D is possibly TRBD2 (6 bases). CDR1 is SEHNR and CDR2 is FQNEAQ in the germline V gene (reference sequence). The CDR3 sequence is 14 residues long. The CDR3 region has the DNA TGTGCCGGCAGCTTTGCTAGCGGCACAGATACGCAGTATTTT. Its translation is CAGSFASGTDTQYF.